Presented here are 13 T cell receptor beta chains from one specimen sequenced in a study of glioma-infiltrating T cells. Amplification of TCR alpha and beta CDR3 regions from RNA used iRepertoire nested multiplex PCR. TCRdb used MiXCR to reprocess the multiplex PCR reads, holding one entry per CDR3 protein. The table lists 300,000 to 400,000 distinct CDR3 sequences, less than 50% of them singletons. The material sequenced was glioma tissue, nonneoplastic brain tissue, or PBMCs (not recorded which). The receptors originated from a human donor with low-grade glioma or glioblastoma, undergoing nonglioma brain surgery, or in good health (not recorded which).

About this clonotype itself: An end of the junction differs from the germline gene, which may be a read error. The chain has TRBV7-8 and TRBJ2-7, with D perhaps assigned TRBD1 or TRBD2 (6 bases each). The CDR3 totals 15 residues. Germline assignment: CDR1 SGHVS and CDR2 FQNEAQ. CDR3 loop: CASGRRQAGGYKQYF. CDR3 DNA sequence: TGTGCCAGCGGGCGGCGGCAGGCCGGGGGCTACAAGCAGTACTTC.

This rearrangement joins TRBV5-4 to TRBJ2-5, with D tentatively TRBD1 or TRBD2 (7 bases each). Germline V gene data show CDR1 as SGHNT and CDR2 as YYREEE (reference sequence). The CDR3 spans 15 residues. The V and J ends lost 4 bases and 4 bases respectively, with 17 bases between them. The CDR3 reads CASSPWGGGVETQYF. CDR3 DNA sequence: TGTGCCAGCAGCCCCTGGGGAGGGGGCGTAGAGACCCAGTACTTC.

This chain uses TRBV5-1 with TRBJ2-3; TRBD2 aligns across 8 bases. Germline loops: CDR1 SGHRS, CDR2 YFSETQ. V dropped 4 bases and J dropped 4; count of bases not matched to a gene: 5. This CDR3 spans 14 amino acids. DNA of the CDR3: TGCGCCAGCAGCCCCGAACTAGCGGCAGATACGCAGTATTTT. Translation gives CASSPELAADTQYF.

About this clonotype itself: One junction end does not reproduce the germline sequence, and a read error may be involved. This sequence joins TRBV7-7 and TRBJ2-2; D possibly corresponds to TRBD2 (6 bases). Germline V gene lookup returns CDR1 SSHAT and CDR2 FNYEAQ (reference sequence). The CDR3 covers 15 residues. In DNA, the CDR3 is TGTGCTAGCAGCTTAGTGCGGGGAGATACCGGGGAGCTGTTTTTT. It specifies CASSLVRGDTGELFF. The full variable domain, completed using reference TRBV7-7 and TRBJ2-2, is GAGVSQSPRYKVTKRGQDVTLRCDPISSHATLYWYQQALGQGPEFLTYFNYEAQPDKSGLPSDRFSAERPEGSISTLTIQRTEQRDSAMYRCASSLVRGDTGELFFGEGSRLTVL.

The rearrangement joins TRBV28 to TRBJ2-5; D uncertain. This CDR3 has 15 amino acids. CDR1 and CDR2 from the germline V gene are MDHEN and SYDVKM. Trimming left V 6 bases short and J 4 bases short, with 18 bases between. The chain's CDR3 is CASRSRFAASETQYF. The CDR3 nucleotides are TGTGCCAGCAGGTCCAGGTTTGCGGCCTCAGAGACCCAGTACTTC.

This clonotype was seen a few times. V gene TRBV4-2 combines with J gene TRBJ2-1; TRBD1 agrees at 9 bases. The CDR3 is made up of 14 amino acids. Per germline, CDR1 LGHNA and CDR2 YNFKEQ. J gave up 2 bases and V 8 bases, and 4 bases lay outside the gene matches. The CDR3 bases are TGTGCCAGCGGCCGGGACAGGGCCTACAATGAGCAGTTCTTC. It translates to CASGRDRAYNEQFF.

Remarks on this clonotype: Lacking the conserved final phenylalanine or tryptophan, this CDR3 likely reflects a read error. This chain connects TRBV20-1 to TRBJ1-5; the match to TRBD1 covers 7 bases. After removal of 4 bases from V and 0 bases from J, the junction contained 9 bases not matched to a gene. CDR1 and CDR2 (germline): DFQATT, SNEGSKA (reference sequence). This CDR3 has 16 amino acids. The CDR3 here is CSAMRTGSDSNQPQHS. In DNA, the CDR3 is TGCAGTGCTATGAGGACAGGTTCCGATAGCAATCAGCCCCAGCATTCT.

This clonotype was counted only a few times. The gene calls are TRBV20-1 and TRBJ2-1; D might be TRBD1 or TRBD2, each matching 6 bases. Germline V gene sequence: CDR1 DFQATT, CDR2 SNEGSKA (reference sequence). The CDR3 is 17 amino acids. Deletions cut 6 bases from V and 4 bases from J, with 25 bases between. CDR3: CSAPPRGGRPPYNEQFF. CDR3 DNA sequence: TGCAGTGCCCCACCCCGAGGGGGGAGGCCCCCATACAATGAGCAGTTCTTC.

This clonotype has a count of ten or more. The DNA for the CDR3 is TGTGCCAGCAGATCAAGGGCTAGCGGGAGGGCCCACAATGAGCAGTTCTTC. Its protein product is CASRSRASGRAHNEQFF. The chain links TRBV7-2 to TRBJ2-1; 12 nucleotides match TRBD2. The CDR3 contains 17 residues. Trimming at V came to 6 bases and at J to 5 bases, leaving 11 bases not matched to a gene. From germline, CDR1 is SGHTA and CDR2 FQGNSA. Full variable domain (outside the CDR3, taken from reference TRBV7-2 and TRBJ2-1): GAGVSQSPSNKVTEKGKDVELRCDPISGHTALYWYRQSLGQGLEFLIYFQGNSAPDKSGLPSDRFSAERTGGSVSTLTIQRTQQEDSAVYLCASRSRASGRAHNEQFFGPGTRLTVL.

In this sample, this clonotype turned up a few times. The rearrangement joins TRBV20-1 to TRBJ1-1; possible D gene TRBD1, 5 bases. The CDR3 consists of 13 residues. V lost 3 bases, J lost 3 bases, and 11 bases lay in between. The V gene's germline CDR1 is DFQATT and CDR2 SNEGSKA (reference sequence). CDR3 sequence: CSARGGVDTEAFF. CDR3 DNA sequence: TGCAGTGCTAGGGGGGGAGTGGACACTGAAGCTTTCTTT.

With respect to this clonotype: This CDR3 fails to terminate in the conserved phenylalanine or tryptophan, so it likely reflects a read error. The gene calls are TRBV4-2 and TRBJ2-3; D gene ambiguous. This CDR3 region has 16 residues. V dropped 0 bases and J dropped 3 bases, with 13 bases sitting between them. Germline values: CDR1 LGHNA, CDR2 YNFKEQ. The CDR3 sequence is CASSQDSTARTDTQYL. The CDR3 coding sequence is TGTGCCAGCAGCCAAGATTCAACCGCCCGGACAGATACGCAGTATCTT.

There are a few counts of this clonotype. The V gene is TRBV7-6, the J gene TRBJ2-7; D is possibly TRBD1 or TRBD2 (5 bases each). This CDR3 has 14 amino acids. Looked up from germline, CDR1 is SGHVS and CDR2 is FNYEAQ. Trimming took 2 bases from V and 5 from J, leaving 13 bases between them. The CDR3 DNA reads as TGTGCCAGCAGCTTATTCGGCAGGGAGAACGAGCAGTACTTC. Protein sequence: CASSLFGRENEQYF.

This clonotype was counted at least ten times. V usage is TRBV27 and J usage is TRBJ2-7; possible D gene TRBD1, 6 bases. V gave up 8 bases and J gave up 2 bases, with 13 bases separating them. The CDR3 covers 13 residues. CDR1 and CDR2 (germline): MNHEY, SMNVEV (reference sequence). The CDR3 region has the DNA TGTGCCAGCGAAACAGGGAGCACCTACGAGCAGTACTTC. Translated, it gives CASETGSTYEQYF.